The 27 T cell receptor beta chains below all came from one sample that was sequenced in a study of CD8 T cells in Susac syndrome. Random hexamers were used to reverse transcribe the RNA input (about 0.45 to 1 ug). Each CDR3 protein is one row after TCRdb ran MiXCR on the immunoSEQ multiplex PCR reads. The sample includes some 180,000 distinct CDR3 sequences, around 90% of them seen just once. Sequences were obtained from CD4+ T cells from PBMCs. All receptors come from a human donor with Susac syndrome.

The chain has TRBV7-8 and TRBJ1-6; D is ambiguous. The V and J ends lost 0 bases and 5 bases respectively, with 11 bases between them. This CDR3 has 16 residues. Germline loops: CDR1 SGHVS, CDR2 FQNEAQ. For the CDR3, the DNA is TGTGCCAGCAGCTTAGCGCATTCGTCGAATAATTCACCCCTCCACTTT. It translates to CASSLAHSSNNSPLHF.

V gene TRBV27 combines with J gene TRBJ2-7, with 8 bases matching TRBD1. The CDR3 spans 14 residues. Per germline, CDR1 MNHEY and CDR2 SMNVEV (reference sequence). The V gene end was trimmed by 6 bases and the J gene end by 7 bases; junction bases not matched to a gene: 11. CDR3 bases: TGTGCCAGCAGCCATGGACAGGGTCCTTGGGAGCAGTACTTC. Residues: CASSHGQGPWEQYF.

This rearrangement joins TRBV29-1 to TRBJ2-2, with TRBD1 matching 7 bases. V gave up 7 bases and J gave up 7 bases; unmatched junction bases: 12. Germline CDR1 and CDR2: SQVTM and ANQGSEA. The CDR3 is 14 amino acids. The CDR3 loop reads CSAPKTGVGGELFF. CDR3 bases: TGCAGCGCGCCAAAAACAGGGGTGGGCGGGGAGCTGTTTTTT.

The chain recombines TRBV18 with TRBJ1-4; perhaps TRBD1 as D (5 bases). Trimming removed 1 base at V and 7 bases at J, with 10 bases between. This CDR3 has 14 amino acids. In germline, CDR1 is KGHSH, CDR2 LQKENI. The CDR3 sequence is CASSPQGRGEKLFF. In nucleotides, the CDR3 is TGTGCCAGCTCACCACAGGGGCGGGGTGAAAAACTGTTTTTT.

This chain connects TRBV6-1 to TRBJ1-2; no reliable D call. The CDR3 is 13 amino acids. The V gene lost 0 bases and the J gene lost 4 bases, with 6 bases spanning the gap. The germline V gene has CDR1 MNHNS and CDR2 SASEGT. CDR3 coding DNA: TGTGCCAGCAGTGAAGCCTCCCTCTATGGCTACACCTTC. It codes for CASSEASLYGYTF.

This clonotype has only one observation. V gene TRBV12-3 or TRBV12-4 combines with J gene TRBJ2-7; D is possibly TRBD1 (5 bases). CDR3 size: 14 residues. The germline V and J ends were trimmed by 6 bases and 7 bases, with 19 bases remaining between them. In nucleotides, the CDR3 is TGTGCCAGCAGCCACACAAGGGCAGGGCGAGAGCAGTACTTC. Its protein is CASSHTRAGREQYF.

The chain has TRBV7-2 and TRBJ1-5, with D tentatively TRBD1 (5 bases). Germline V CDR1 and CDR2: SGHTA, FQGNSA. With 5 bases removed from V and 6 bases from J, the gap between germline ends came to 11 bases. This CDR3 is built from 13 residues. The CDR3 reads CASSPRDTQPQHF. In nucleotides, the CDR3 is TGTGCCAGCAGCCCCAGGGATACTCAGCCCCAGCATTTT.

V usage is TRBV7-9 and J usage is TRBJ1-2; TRBD1 matches at 9 bases. Germline assignment: CDR1 SEHNR and CDR2 FQNEAQ (reference sequence). The CDR3 has 16 residues. V dropped 6 bases and J dropped 0; count of bases not matched to a gene: 8. The CDR3: CASSPPRQGANYGYTF. CDR3 in DNA: TGTGCCAGCAGTCCCCCCCGACAGGGGGCTAACTATGGCTACACCTTC.

This rearrangement joins TRBV3-1 to TRBJ2-5; 8 positions agree with TRBD1. V trimming: 4 bases; J trimming: 5 bases; junction bases outside the gene matches: 6. Germline assignment: CDR1 LGHDT and CDR2 YNNKEL (reference sequence). The CDR3 is made up of 14 amino acids. CDR3 in DNA: TGTGCCAGCAGCCCGCGGACAGGGTCGGAGACCCAGTACTTC. Translated: CASSPRTGSETQYF.

In this sample, this clonotype turned up once. V gene TRBV19 combines with J gene TRBJ2-6, with a possible D match to TRBD1 (6 bases). This CDR3 contains 17 residues. Germline V gene lookup returns CDR1 LNHDA and CDR2 SQIVND (reference sequence). Trimming removed 5 bases from V and 3 bases from J, with 17 bases in between. CDR3 in DNA: TGTGCCAGTAGTCCGAGGGACACCCTCGGTGGGGCCAACGTCCTGACTTTC. Protein: CASSPRDTLGGANVLTF.

The chain is built from TRBV6-5 and TRBJ2-1; D is perhaps TRBD2 (6 bases). The germline V gene encodes CDR1 MNHEY and CDR2 SVGAGI. The CDR3 sequence is 14 residues long. V lost 5 bases and J lost 9, with 17 bases in between. The CDR3 loop reads CASSHAGPTIEQFF. CDR3 sequence (DNA): TGTGCCAGCAGTCATGCGGGACCGACTATTGAGCAGTTCTTC.

The V call is TRBV7-2, the J call TRBJ2-7; D call uncertain. From germline, CDR1 is SGHTA and CDR2 FQGNSA. Between the trimmed V and J ends, which lost 1 base and 4 bases, there was a span of 17 bases. The CDR3 is made up of 16 amino acids. The CDR3 is CASSLVGHGTAYEQYF. CDR3 in DNA: TGTGCCAGCAGCTTAGTGGGCCACGGCACAGCATACGAGCAGTACTTC.

V and J are TRBV30 and TRBJ1-1; the match to TRBD1 covers 8 bases. V shed 3 bases, J shed 1 base, and the junction held 1 base outside the gene matches. There are 13 residues in the CDR3. Germline CDR1 reads GTSNPN; CDR2 reads SVGIG (reference sequence). As DNA, the CDR3 is TGTGCCTGGAGGGGACAGGCGAACACTGAAGCTTTCTTT. This gives the protein CAWRGQANTEAFF.

The J gene is TRBJ1-1, the V gene TRBV2; D is uncertain. V gave up 1 base and J gave up 2 bases, with 5 bases separating them. CDR3 length: 13 amino acids. Germline V gene sequence: CDR1 SNHLY, CDR2 FYNNEI. This CDR3 reads CASSEGENTEAFF. CDR3 DNA sequence: TGTGCCAGCAGTGAAGGAGAAAACACTGAAGCTTTCTTT.

V is TRBV5-4 and J is TRBJ2-5; the D gene is possibly TRBD2 (7 bases). This CDR3 is built from 15 residues. Trimming took 0 bases from V and 2 from J, leaving 11 bases between them. Germline CDR1 SGHNT, CDR2 YYREEE (reference sequence). DNA for the CDR3: TGTGCCAGCAGCTTGGAGGGGGGGCGTCAAGAGACCCAGTACTTC. This gives the protein CASSLEGGRQETQYF. The entire variable domain, with the rest obtained from reference TRBV5-4 and TRBJ2-5, is as follows: ETGVTQSPTHLIKTRGQQVTLRCSSQSGHNTVSWYQQALGQGPQFIFQYYREEENGRGNFPPRFSGLQFPNYSSELNVNALELDDSALYLCASSLEGGRQETQYFGPGTRLLVL.

This chain links TRBV12-3 or TRBV12-4 with TRBJ2-5; 7 bases agree with TRBD2. The length of the CDR3 is 15 residues. The J segment lost 4 bases and the V segment lost 1 base, leaving 6 bases of the junction unmatched. In DNA form, the CDR3 reads TGTGCCAGCAGTTTAGTTTTTGCTAGCGGAGAGACCCAGTACTTC. Translating it yields CASSLVFASGETQYF.

The chain recombines TRBV27 with TRBJ2-5, with 11 bases lining up with TRBD2. The germline V gene has CDR1 MNHEY and CDR2 SMNVEV (reference sequence). The junction had 11 bases not matched to a gene; V was cut back by 6 bases and J by 5 bases. CDR3 length: 16 amino acids. The CDR3 nucleotides read TGTGCCAGCAGGCAGAGACTAGCGGGGCTCATTGAGACCCAGTACTTC. Translating it yields CASRQRLAGLIETQYF.

This clonotype was counted once. The chain combines TRBV15 with TRBJ1-2; D not certain. The CDR3 spans 13 residues. V lost 1 base to trimming and J lost 8 bases, with 11 bases between them. Germline values: CDR1 LNHNV, CDR2 YYDKDF (reference sequence). The CDR3 sequence is CATSRGGRYGYTF. The CDR3 DNA is TGTGCCACCAGCAGAGGAGGGCGGTACGGCTACACCTTC.

The rearrangement uses TRBV10-3 and TRBJ2-2; either TRBD1 or TRBD2 may fit D (6 bases each). The CDR3 is made up of 15 amino acids. Germline V gene sequence: CDR1 ENHRY, CDR2 SYGVKD. Trimming took 3 bases from V and 0 from J, leaving 8 bases between them. The CDR3 region is CAISERGANTGELFF. Written as DNA, the CDR3 is TGTGCCATCAGTGAAAGGGGGGCGAACACCGGGGAGCTGTTTTTT.

This rearrangement joins TRBV4-1 to TRBJ2-3; D ambiguous. V was clipped by 0 bases and J by 3 bases, with 10 bases between them. The CDR3 loop spans 15 amino acids. Germline V gene lookup returns CDR1 MGHRA and CDR2 YSYEKL. The CDR3 spells CASSQDLLGTDTQYF. In nucleotides, the CDR3 is TGCGCCAGCAGCCAAGATCTTTTGGGGACAGATACGCAGTATTTT.

This sequence joins TRBV2 and TRBJ2-2; 9 nucleotides align to TRBD2. The CDR3 extends over 18 amino acids. J gave up 2 bases and V 1 base, and 8 bases lay outside the gene matches. CDR1 and CDR2 from the germline V gene are SNHLY and FYNNEI. DNA for the CDR3: TGTGCCAGCAGTGAAGGGCGAGGGACTAGCCGAAACACCGGGGAGCTGTTTTTT. Translating gives CASSEGRGTSRNTGELFF.

This clonotype has only one observation. The chain has TRBV5-1 and TRBJ2-7, with 7 bases aligning to TRBD2. The germline gives CDR1 SGHRS, CDR2 YFSETQ. J lost 0 bases, V lost 0 bases, and 12 bases had no gene match. The CDR3 sequence is 18 residues long. The CDR3 nucleotides read TGCGCCAGCAGCTTGGTGGGGCGAGCTAGCGGCTACTCCTACGAGCAGTACTTC. Translated, it gives CASSLVGRASGYSYEQYF.

V is TRBV12-3 or TRBV12-4 and J is TRBJ1-1, with D perhaps matching TRBD1 (5 bases). V lost 3 bases and J lost 5, with 16 bases in between. The CDR3 sequence is 15 residues long. CDR3 bases: TGTGCCAGCAGTTTGACAGACAGCCGGGGGACTGAAGCTTTCTTT. Translation gives CASSLTDSRGTEAFF.

This clonotype was observed once. The chain joins TRBV5-1 to TRBJ1-2, with D perhaps TRBD1 (5 bases). The CDR3 extends over 14 amino acids. Germline values: CDR1 SGHRS, CDR2 YFSETQ. V was cut by 3 bases and J by 4 bases, with 13 bases left in between. CDR3 in DNA: TGCGCCAGCAGCTCGGGTGGGGGAACCTATGGCTACACCTTC. It encodes CASSSGGGTYGYTF.

The chain combines TRBV14 with TRBJ1-5, with TRBD1 matching 11 bases. Germline V gene data show CDR1 as SGHDN and CDR2 as FVKESK. J was trimmed by 3 bases and V by 7 bases; bases with no gene match: 8. The CDR3 is made up of 16 amino acids. Here the CDR3 reads CASMDRGRGANQPQHF. As DNA, the CDR3 is TGTGCCAGCATGGACAGGGGGCGCGGGGCCAATCAGCCCCAGCATTTT.

The chain carries TRBV29-1 and TRBJ2-1; 8 nucleotides agree with TRBD2. In germline, CDR1 is SQVTM, CDR2 ANQGSEA. This CDR3 is built from 17 residues. V gave up 7 bases and J gave up 2 bases; unmatched junction bases: 16. The CDR3 is CSAKIPRPGGAYNEQFF. For the CDR3, the DNA is TGCAGCGCCAAAATCCCCAGACCGGGGGGGGCCTACAATGAGCAGTTCTTC.

V usage is TRBV9 and J usage is TRBJ2-1; 7 bases line up with TRBD2. Germline V lookup: CDR1 SGDLS, CDR2 YYNGEE. This CDR3 spans 15 amino acids. The junction had 7 bases not matched to a gene; V was cut back by 4 bases and J by 3 bases. CDR3 region: CASSPLAALYNEQFF. The CDR3, as DNA: TGTGCCAGCAGCCCCCTAGCGGCCCTCTACAATGAGCAGTTCTTC.